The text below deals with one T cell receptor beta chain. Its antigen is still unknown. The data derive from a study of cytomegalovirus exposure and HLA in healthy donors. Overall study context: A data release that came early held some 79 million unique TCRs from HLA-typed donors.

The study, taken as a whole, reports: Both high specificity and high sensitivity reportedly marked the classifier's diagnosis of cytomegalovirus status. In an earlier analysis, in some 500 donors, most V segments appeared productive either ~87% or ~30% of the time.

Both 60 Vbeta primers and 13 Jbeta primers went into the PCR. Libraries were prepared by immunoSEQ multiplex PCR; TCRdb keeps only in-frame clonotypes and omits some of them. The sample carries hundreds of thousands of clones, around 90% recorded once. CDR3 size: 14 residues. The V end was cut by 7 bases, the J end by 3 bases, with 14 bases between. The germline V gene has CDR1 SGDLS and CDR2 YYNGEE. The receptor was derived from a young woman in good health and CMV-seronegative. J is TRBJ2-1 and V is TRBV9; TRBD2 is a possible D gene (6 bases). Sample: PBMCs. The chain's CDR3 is CASGTRGDYNEQFF. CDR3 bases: TGTGCCAGCGGAACCCGCGGGGACTACAATGAGCAGTTCTTC.